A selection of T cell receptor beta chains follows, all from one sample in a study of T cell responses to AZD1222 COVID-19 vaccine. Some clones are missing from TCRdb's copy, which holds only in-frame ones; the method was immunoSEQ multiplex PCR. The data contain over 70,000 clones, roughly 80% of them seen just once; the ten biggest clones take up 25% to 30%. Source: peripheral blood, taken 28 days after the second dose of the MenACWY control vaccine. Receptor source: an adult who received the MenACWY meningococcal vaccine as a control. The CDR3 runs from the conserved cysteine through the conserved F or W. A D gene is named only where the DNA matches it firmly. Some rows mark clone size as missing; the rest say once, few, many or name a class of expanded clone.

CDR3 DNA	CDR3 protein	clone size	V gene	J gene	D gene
TGTGCCAGCAGCCCAGGGGACAGGGGAAGAAGCACAGATACGCAGTATTTT	CASSPGDRGRSTDTQYF	NA	TRBV7-6	TRBJ2-3	TRBD1
TGTGCCAGCAGCTTGGTGGTCGGAGGATTCTATGGCTACACCTTC	CASSLVVGGFYGYTF	NA	TRBV5-8	TRBJ1-2	NA
TGTGCCAGCAGTTACGCCCGTCGGACAGGGGTTAACACTGAAGCTTTCTTT	CASSYARRTGVNTEAFF	NA	TRBV6-2/TRBV6-3	TRBJ1-1	TRBD1
TGCGCCAGCAGGCCGAGACTAGGTGAGCAGTACTTC	CASRPRLGEQYF	NA	TRBV10-2	TRBJ2-7	NA
TGCGCCAGCAGCTTAGCGGGGGGAACAGATACGCAGTATTTT	CASSLAGGTDTQYF	NA	TRBV5-1	TRBJ2-3	TRBD2
TGTGCCAGCAGCTTAGTAGCGGGCACTGAAGCTTTCTTT	CASSLVAGTEAFF	NA	TRBV7-2	TRBJ1-1	NA
TGTGCCAGCAGCTTAGAGGGTGCCAATTCACCCCTCCACTTT	CASSLEGANSPLHF	few	TRBV7-8	TRBJ1-6	NA
TGCGCCAGCAGCCCGGACCGCTGGAGGACCGGGGAGCTGTTTTTT	CASSPDRWRTGELFF	NA	TRBV4-3	TRBJ2-2	NA
TGTGCCAGCAGCCCCGGGGTTGGCTACACCTTC	CASSPGVGYTF	few	TRBV4-2	TRBJ1-2	NA
TGTGCCAGCAGCGAACGGGGACAGTCGTCTTCGGCGCCCTACGAGCAGTACTTC	CASSERGQSSSAPYEQYF	NA	TRBV7-2	TRBJ2-7	TRBD1
TGTGCCAGCAGCGAAACGACAATGAATGAGCAGTTCTTC	CASSETTMNEQFF	NA	TRBV27	TRBJ2-1	NA
TGTGCCAGCAGTGAACATAATGAAAAACTGTTTTTT	CASSEHNEKLFF	NA	TRBV2	TRBJ1-4	NA
TGTGCCAGCAGGAGAAGGACGGCCGGGGAGCTGTTTTTT	CASRRRTAGELFF	NA	TRBV2	TRBJ2-2	NA
TGTGCCAGCAGTCTAGGACCCGGGACAGGGGTTTCTGGAAACACCATATATTTT	CASSLGPGTGVSGNTIYF	NA	TRBV5-6	TRBJ1-3	TRBD1
TGTGCCAGCAGCGCCACCCAGGCGGGGAATTCACCCCTCCACTTT	CASSATQAGNSPLHF	NA	TRBV3-1/TRBV3-2	TRBJ1-6	NA
TGTGCCAGCAGCATAAACCGGGACTTTAGCACAGATACGCAGTATTTT	CASSINRDFSTDTQYF	once	TRBV7-9	TRBJ2-3	NA
TGTGCCTGGAGTTGGATGGGGGCTTCAACTAATGAAAAACTGTTTTTT	CAWSWMGASTNEKLFF	NA	TRBV30	TRBJ1-4	NA
TGTGCCCGCCGGGGCGACTCTGGAAACACCATATATTTT	CARRGDSGNTIYF	NA	TRBV30	TRBJ1-3	NA
TGTGCCAGCAGCTTAGCGGGGGCCAGGGAAGCTTTCTTT	CASSLAGAREAFF	once	TRBV7-2	TRBJ1-1	NA